This record looks at one T cell receptor beta chain sequence and its context. This specimen belongs to a study of cytomegalovirus exposure and HLA in healthy donors. Germline V CDR1 and CDR2: SGHRS, YFSETQ. The V end lost 0 bases, the J end lost 5 bases, and 14 bases lay between the germline ends. This CDR3 has 15 residues. 60 Vbeta and 13 Jbeta primers were used in PCR. As originally analysed: Tens of millions of unique TCR beta chains, roughly 11 million of them shared, were counted by a later analysis. Repertoires were generated with immunoSEQ multiplex PCR, while TCRdb's copy carries only in-frame clones and drops some. The DNA was the basis for D and trimming; V, J and clone size are from that table. The sample lists roughly 180,000 clones; roughly 74% were seen once.

This TCR derives from a female donor in good health and CMV-seronegative. Sequencing was performed on PBMCs. This chain links TRBV5-1 with TRBJ2-5; possible D gene TRBD2, 6 bases. The CDR3 region is CASSLVGGLQETQYF. Here the CDR3 DNA reads TGCGCCAGCAGCTTGGTGGGGGGATTACAGGAGACCCAGTACTTC.